This TCR beta chain was identified in a study of T cell responses to AZD1222 COVID-19 vaccine. Study summary: Pooling was applied to second doses at about 4 or about 12 weeks.

Details on this clone: Its matching antigen is unknown. At the DNA level, this CDR3 is encoded by other sequences in the same sample as well.

V was trimmed by 3 bases and J by 2 bases, leaving 7 bases between them. CDR1 LGHDT and CDR2 YNNKEL come from the germline V gene (reference sequence). The CDR3 is made up of 13 amino acids. Here immunoSEQ multiplex PCR was the method, and the copy in TCRdb shows in-frame clones only, minus some. The sample contains just under 100,000 clones, about 88% of which appear only once. Study observations and caveats: Donors skewed white British and female; clonal diversity was possibly underestimated.

This receptor was taken from an adult in good health. The gene calls are TRBV3-1 (or the pseudogene TRBV3-2) and TRBJ2-5, with no clear D. The sample here was peripheral blood, taken on day 0 of AZD1222 vaccination. The CDR3 nucleotides read TGTGCCAGCAGCCAGGCAGGTCAAGAGACCCAGTACTTC. This sequence encodes CASSQAGQETQYF.